This TCR beta chain originates from a study of blood T cell repertoires in COVID-19. Study overall: Sample material is recorded as cDNA or gDNA derived from T cells, B-cell-depleted T cells, or PBMCs.

The CDR3 extends over 16 amino acids. The germline V gene encodes CDR1 SQVTM and CDR2 ANQGSEA. V trimming: 6 bases; J trimming: 4 bases; junction bases outside the gene matches: 14. In the source study's methods: How many nucleated cells were present was estimated from reference gene primer amplification. Sequencing used immunoSEQ multiplex PCR; TCRdb keeps in-frame clones, though not all of them. V, J and clone size were drawn from that table, and D and trimming were deduced from the DNA. The sample holds about 64,000 clones, 80% to 90% seen once. The gene calls are TRBV29-1 and TRBJ1-4; 7 bases align to TRBD1. This receptor was obtained from a woman aged 60-70 years with acute or convalescent COVID-19. Source material: peripheral blood. The CDR3 spells CSVMSGTAGDNEKLFF. CDR3 nucleotide sequence: TGCAGCGTCATGTCCGGGACAGCAGGAGATAATGAAAAACTGTTTTTT.